These 6 T cell receptor beta chains were sequenced from one sample in a study of cytomegalovirus exposure and HLA in healthy donors. It was with 60 Vbeta and 13 Jbeta primers that the PCR ran. This table comes from immunoSEQ multiplex PCR, and its TCRdb copy is limited to in-frame clones, with some not included. Its table records some 200,000 clones. Sequencing was performed on PBMCs. The origin of the receptors is a girl under 10 years old in good health and CMV-seropositive.

This chain uses TRBV7-3 with TRBJ2-2, with D hard to call. Trimming stripped 0 bases from V and 6 bases from J, with 2 bases between. Looked up from germline, CDR1 is SGHTA and CDR2 is FQGTGA. This CDR3 spans 12 amino acids. The CDR3 DNA reads TGTGCCAGCAGCTTAACCGCCGGGGAGCTGTTTTTT. Amino acids: CASSLTAGELFF.

The gene calls are TRBV28 and TRBJ2-3; no clear D gene. Per the germline V gene, CDR1 is MDHEN and CDR2 is SYDVKM. CDR3 length: 13 amino acids. Trimming left V 2 bases short and J 6 bases short, with 9 bases between. The CDR3 sequence: CASSLGREDTQYF. In DNA, the CDR3 is TGTGCCAGCAGTTTAGGTCGTGAGGATACGCAGTATTTT. Based on the CDR3 plus reference TRBV28 and TRBJ2-3, the full variable domain is DVKVTQSSRYLVKRTGEKVFLECVQDMDHENMFWYRQDPGLGLRLIYFSYDVKMKEKGDIPEGYSVSREKKERFSLILESASTNQTSMYLCASSLGREDTQYFGPGTRLTVL.

As regards this clone: At one of its ends the junction is not consistent with the germline gene, which may arise from a read error. The chain is built from TRBV11-3 and TRBJ2-1, with D perhaps matching TRBD2 (6 bases). From germline, CDR1 is SGHNT and CDR2 YENEEA. This CDR3 has 13 residues. CDR3 coding DNA: TGTGCCAGCGGCTTAACTAGCTTGCATGAGCAGTTCTTC. It yields the protein CASGLTSLHEQFF.

The rearrangement links TRBV21-1 to TRBJ2-7; TRBD2, the table's D call, lacks a check against the DNA. TRBV21-1 is labeled a pseudogene. The CDR3 has 14 residues. The CDR3 loop is CARFERGTPYEQYF. The CDR3 region has the DNA TGTGCCAGGTTCGAGAGAGGTACCCCCTACGAGCAGTACTTC.

The chain carries TRBV28 and TRBJ2-7, with TRBD1 identical over 7 bases. The ends lost 4 bases at V and 2 bases at J; junction bases unmatched: 8. Germline CDR1 reads MDHEN; CDR2 reads SYDVKM. The CDR3 extends over 15 amino acids. The CDR3 region is CASSSLGQATYEQYF. In DNA, the CDR3 is TGTGCCAGCAGTTCACTCGGACAGGCGACCTACGAGCAGTACTTC. Together with reference TRBV28 and TRBJ2-7, the CDR3 gives the full variable domain: DVKVTQSSRYLVKRTGEKVFLECVQDMDHENMFWYRQDPGLGLRLIYFSYDVKMKEKGDIPEGYSVSREKKERFSLILESASTNQTSMYLCASSSLGQATYEQYFGPGTRLTVT.

This chain uses TRBV5-1 with TRBJ2-5; tentative D call: TRBD2 (6 bases). The DNA end favors TRBJ2-7, so the J call may be wrong. The CDR3 has 14 amino acids. Germline V lookup: CDR1 SGHRS, CDR2 YFSETQ. The CDR3 here is CASAQGSGAYEQYF. The CDR3 region has the DNA TGCGCCAGCGCCCAGGGTAGCGGAGCCTACGAGCAGTACTTC.